The text below deals with one TCR beta chain. What it binds is not known. This entry comes from a study of a mutant IDH1 vaccine in newly diagnosed glioma. Study-wide context: Former treatment meant radiotherapy, temozolomide, or both; the majority had gotten both.

The time point is: week 23, last vaccination. Doses comprised 300 ug of mutant IDH1 20-mer peptide each, plus topical imiquimod. The V gene end was trimmed by 5 bases and the J gene end by 8 bases; junction bases not matched to a gene: 13. The CDR3 contains 16 residues. The germline gives CDR1 SEHNR, CDR2 FQNEAQ (reference sequence). Repertoires were generated with immunoSEQ multiplex PCR, while TCRdb's copy carries only in-frame clones and drops some. The data contain tens of thousands of clones, approximately 89% of them singletons. The chain links TRBV7-9 to TRBJ1-4, with 8 bases aligning to TRBD1. This TCR derives from a middle-aged man with glioma. The sequencing here drew on PBMCs, taken from a glioma patient whose treatment included an IDH1 peptide vaccine. This CDR3 reads CASSQYRDRSTEKLFF. The CDR3 DNA reads TGTGCCAGCAGCCAATACCGGGACAGGTCCACCGAAAAACTGTTTTTT.